This T cell receptor beta chain originates from a study of beta chain features in type 1 diabetes. Study conclusions and caveats: Shorter templates might be favored by PCR, and equally so in patients and in controls. Moderately but significantly shorter TCRB CDR3s were found in Type 1 diabetes patients in all four CD4+ subsets. Patients with type 1 diabetes showed fewer VDJ junction insertions and more deletions.

Every donor had blood drawn once into heparin, around 120 mL on average. Sorted CD4+ subsets: naive, central memory, regulatory, stem cell-like memory (CD45RO/CCR7/CD25/CD127/CD95/CD27 panel). To note about this clone: Antigen: not known.

Since all of the isolated RNA was reverse transcribed, expressed TCRB transcripts were what got sequenced. Using immunoSEQ multiplex PCR, the repertoire was profiled, and TCRdb retains in-frame clones only, with some absent. The sample lists 280,000 or so clones, approximately 15% occurring once. V was trimmed by 1 base and J by 0 bases, leaving 14 bases between them. This CDR3 region has 17 residues. Germline-derived CDR1 and CDR2 are ENHRY and SYGVKD. The V gene is TRBV10-3, the J gene TRBJ2-3, with a possible D match to TRBD1 (5 bases). The sequencing input was naive CD4+ T cells from blood. This TCR came from a young man with type 1 diabetes. Here the CDR3 DNA reads TGTGCCATCAGTGAGTACGACAAGGGGTACAGCACAGATACGCAGTATTTT. It yields the protein CAISEYDKGYSTDTQYF.